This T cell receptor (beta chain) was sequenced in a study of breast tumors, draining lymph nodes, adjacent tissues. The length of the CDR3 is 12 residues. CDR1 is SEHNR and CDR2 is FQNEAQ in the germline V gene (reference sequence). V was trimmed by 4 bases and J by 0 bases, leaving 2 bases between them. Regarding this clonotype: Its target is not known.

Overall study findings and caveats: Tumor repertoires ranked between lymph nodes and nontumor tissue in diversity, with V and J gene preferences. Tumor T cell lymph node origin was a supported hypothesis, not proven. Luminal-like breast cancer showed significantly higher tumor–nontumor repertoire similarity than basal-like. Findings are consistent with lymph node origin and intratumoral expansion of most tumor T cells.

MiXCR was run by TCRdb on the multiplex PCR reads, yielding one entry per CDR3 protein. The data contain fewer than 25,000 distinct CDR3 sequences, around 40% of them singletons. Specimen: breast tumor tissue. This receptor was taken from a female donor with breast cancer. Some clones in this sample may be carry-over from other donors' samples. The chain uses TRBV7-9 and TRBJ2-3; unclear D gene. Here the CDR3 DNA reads TGTGCCAGCAGCTACAGCACAGATACGCAGTATTTT. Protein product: CASSYSTDTQYF.